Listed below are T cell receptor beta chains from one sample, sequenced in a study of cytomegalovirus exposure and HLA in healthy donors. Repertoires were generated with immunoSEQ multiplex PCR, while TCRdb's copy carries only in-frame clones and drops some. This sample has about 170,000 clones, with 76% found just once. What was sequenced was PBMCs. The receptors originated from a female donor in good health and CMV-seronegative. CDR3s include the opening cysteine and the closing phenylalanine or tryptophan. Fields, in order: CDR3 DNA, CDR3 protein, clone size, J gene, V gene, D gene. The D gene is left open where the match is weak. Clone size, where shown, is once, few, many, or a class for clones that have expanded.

cdr3_nt: TGTGCCAGCAGCGTGACACCGGGACAGCAGAACACTGAAGCTTTCTTT
cdr3_aa: CASSVTPGQQNTEAFF
clone_size: -
j_call: TRBJ1-1
v_call: TRBV9
d_call: TRBD1

cdr3_nt: TGTGCCAGCAGCTTAGATGCTAGGGAGCAGTTCTTC
cdr3_aa: CASSLDAREQFF
clone_size: -
j_call: TRBJ2-1
v_call: TRBV11-3
d_call: -

cdr3_nt: TGTGCCAGCTCACCTGGGCTAGCGACTGAGGAGCAGTACTTC
cdr3_aa: CASSPGLATEEQYF
clone_size: -
j_call: TRBJ2-7
v_call: TRBV18
d_call: -

cdr3_nt: TGTGCCAGCAGCTTAGGTAACAATGAGCAGTTCTTC
cdr3_aa: CASSLGNNEQFF
clone_size: -
j_call: TRBJ2-1
v_call: TRBV11-2
d_call: -

cdr3_nt: TGTGCCAGCACCATACTTTTTCCGGGCGCGGGGAATGAGCAGTTCTTC
cdr3_aa: CASTILFPGAGNEQFF
clone_size: few
j_call: TRBJ2-1
v_call: TRBV28
d_call: -

cdr3_nt: TGTGCCAGCAGTTTAACCCAGGCGGGGGGCTACACCTTC
cdr3_aa: CASSLTQAGGYTF
clone_size: -
j_call: TRBJ1-2
v_call: TRBV28
d_call: -

cdr3_nt: TGTGCCAGCAGACAGGGACCCCTTAACTATGGCTACACCTTC
cdr3_aa: CASRQGPLNYGYTF
clone_size: -
j_call: TRBJ1-2
v_call: TRBV6-1
d_call: -

cdr3_nt: TGTGCCAGCAGCGCCCCCGGGACAGGAGTAAAGGGCTACACCTTC
cdr3_aa: CASSAPGTGVKGYTF
clone_size: -
j_call: TRBJ1-2
v_call: TRBV9
d_call: TRBD1

cdr3_nt: TGTGCCAGCAGCGTAGGTCCGGGGGAAGAGACCCAGTACTTC
cdr3_aa: CASSVGPGEETQYF
clone_size: -
j_call: TRBJ2-5
v_call: TRBV9
d_call: -

cdr3_nt: TGTGCCTGGGGACAGGCGGACATTCAGTACTTC
cdr3_aa: CAWGQADIQYF
clone_size: -
j_call: TRBJ2-4
v_call: TRBV30
d_call: TRBD1

cdr3_nt: TGTGCCAGCAGTTTAGATCCAAGGGACATAAACGAGCAGTACTTC
cdr3_aa: CASSLDPRDINEQYF
clone_size: -
j_call: TRBJ2-7
v_call: TRBV28
d_call: -